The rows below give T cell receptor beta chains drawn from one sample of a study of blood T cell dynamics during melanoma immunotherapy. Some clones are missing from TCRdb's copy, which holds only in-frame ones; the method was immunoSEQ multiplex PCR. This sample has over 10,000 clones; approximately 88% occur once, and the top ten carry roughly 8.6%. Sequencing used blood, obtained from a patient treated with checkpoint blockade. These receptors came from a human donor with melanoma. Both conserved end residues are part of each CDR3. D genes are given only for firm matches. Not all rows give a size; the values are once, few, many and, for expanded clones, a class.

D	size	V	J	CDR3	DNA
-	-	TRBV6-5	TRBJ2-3	CASSYSRADTQYF	TGTGCCAGCAGTTACAGCCGGGCAGATACGCAGTATTTT
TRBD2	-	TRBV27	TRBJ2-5	CASSPRRTSGWPSRQYF	TGTGCCAGCAGTCCTCGACGGACTAGCGGGTGGCCAAGCAGGCAGTACTTC
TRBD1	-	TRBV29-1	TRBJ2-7	CSVETGDTYEQYF	TGCAGCGTTGAAACAGGGGATACCTACGAGCAGTACTTC
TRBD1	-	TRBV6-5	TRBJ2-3	CASSLDRARPDTQYF	TGTGCCAGCAGCCTGGACAGGGCTCGGCCAGATACGCAGTATTTT
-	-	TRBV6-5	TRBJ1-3	CASSYSDGSGNTIYF	TGTGCCAGCAGTTACTCAGACGGATCTGGAAACACCATATATTTT
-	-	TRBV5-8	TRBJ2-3	CASSSAVLVDTQYF	TGTGCCAGCAGCTCGGCGGTTCTAGTGGATACGCAGTATTTT
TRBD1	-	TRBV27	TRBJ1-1	CASSLPDRGTEAFF	TGTGCCAGCAGTTTACCTGACAGGGGCACTGAAGCTTTCTTT
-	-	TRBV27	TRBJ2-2	CASSSPSQNTGELFF	TGTGCCAGCAGTTCCCCTAGCCAAAACACCGGGGAGCTGTTTTTT
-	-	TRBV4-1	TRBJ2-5	CASSPGLGRSRETQYF	TGCGCCAGCAGCCCAGGGCTGGGGCGGAGCCGGGAGACCCAGTACTTC
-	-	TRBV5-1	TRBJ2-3	CASSLNWGSTDTQYF	TGCGCCAGCAGCTTGAATTGGGGGAGCACAGATACGCAGTATTTT
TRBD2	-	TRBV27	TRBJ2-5	CASSPTTLAGETQYF	TGTGCCAGCAGTCCCACGACACTAGCGGGAGAGACCCAGTACTTC
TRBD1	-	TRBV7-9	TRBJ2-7	CASSSTEGTDSSYEQYF	TGTGCCAGCAGCTCTACTGAAGGGACAGACTCTTCCTACGAGCAGTACTTC
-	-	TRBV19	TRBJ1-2	CASIGRGPYYGYTF	TGTGCCAGTATAGGCAGGGGACCTTACTATGGCTACACCTTC
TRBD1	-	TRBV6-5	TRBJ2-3	CASRETGSYTQYF	TGTGCCAGCAGAGAGACAGGGTCATATACGCAGTATTTT
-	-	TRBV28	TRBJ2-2	CASSLGTRPGELFF	TGTGCCAGCAGTCTCGGAACTAGGCCCGGGGAGCTGTTTTTT
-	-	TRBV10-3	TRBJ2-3	CAIKETGLSTDTQYF	TGTGCCATCAAAGAAACCGGGCTTAGCACCGATACGCAGTATTTT
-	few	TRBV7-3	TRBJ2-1	CASSSPAIDEQFF	TGTGCCAGCAGCTCCCCGGCAATCGATGAGCAGTTCTTC
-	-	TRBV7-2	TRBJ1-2	CASSPTGWVYGYTF	TGTGCCAGCAGCCCCACAGGCTGGGTCTATGGCTACACCTTC
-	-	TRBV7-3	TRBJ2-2	CASSPTTGYTGELFF	TGTGCCAGCAGCCCAACAACAGGGTACACCGGGGAGCTGTTTTTT
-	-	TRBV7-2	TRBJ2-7	CASSLGSYEQYF	TGTGCCAGCAGCTTGGGCTCCTACGAGCAGTACTTC
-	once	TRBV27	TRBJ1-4	CASSFEGRINEKLFF	TGTGCCAGCAGTTTCGAGGGGAGGATTAATGAAAAACTGTTTTTT
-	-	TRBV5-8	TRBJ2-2	CASSLGWGGPQNTGELFF	TGTGCCAGCAGCTTGGGCTGGGGAGGCCCCCAGAACACCGGGGAGCTGTTTTTT
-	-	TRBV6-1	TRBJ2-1	CASGLTNEQFF	TGTGCCAGCGGGCTGACCAATGAGCAGTTCTTC
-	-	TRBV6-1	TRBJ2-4	CASTGPTIQYF	TGTGCCAGCACCGGACCTACCATTCAGTACTTC
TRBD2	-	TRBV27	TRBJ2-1	CASSFLGLADNEQFF	TGTGCCAGCAGTTTCTTAGGCCTAGCGGACAATGAGCAGTTCTTC
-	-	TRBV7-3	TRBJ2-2	CASSLVVSGSGELFF	TGTGCCAGCAGCTTAGTGGTATCGGGGTCCGGGGAGCTGTTTTTT
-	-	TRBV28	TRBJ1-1	CASIPPRGTEAFF	TGTGCCAGCATTCCGCCCCGGGGCACTGAAGCTTTCTTT
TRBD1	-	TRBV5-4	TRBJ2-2	CASSAQGALNTGELFF	TGTGCCAGCAGCGCACAGGGGGCGCTGAACACCGGGGAGCTGTTTTTT
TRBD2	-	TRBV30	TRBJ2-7	CAWRKDTRTSGAEQYF	TGTGCCTGGAGGAAGGACACCCGGACTAGCGGGGCCGAGCAGTACTTC
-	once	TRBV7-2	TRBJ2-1	CASSLGSAYNEQFF	TGTGCCAGCAGCTTAGGCTCCGCCTACAATGAGCAGTTCTTC
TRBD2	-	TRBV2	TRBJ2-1	CASSESPLAGGPNPYNEQFF	TGTGCCAGCAGTGAAAGCCCCCTAGCGGGGGGACCAAACCCCTACAATGAGCAGTTCTTC
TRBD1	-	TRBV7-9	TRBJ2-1	CASSLYRQGNEQFF	TGTGCCAGCAGCCTCTACCGACAGGGCAATGAGCAGTTCTTC
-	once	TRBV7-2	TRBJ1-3	CASSLAPWGGSGNTIYF	TGTGCCAGCAGCTTAGCCCCCTGGGGGGGCTCTGGAAACACCATATATTTT
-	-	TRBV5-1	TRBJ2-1	CASSLEGAYENEQFF	TGCGCCAGCAGCTTGGAAGGGGCTTATGAGAATGAGCAGTTCTTC
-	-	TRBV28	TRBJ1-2	CASNYGYGYTF	TGTGCCAGCAACTACGGGTATGGCTACACCTTC
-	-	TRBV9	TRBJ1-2	CASSVAGERYGYTF	TGTGCCAGCAGCGTAGCTGGGGAGAGGTATGGCTACACCTTC
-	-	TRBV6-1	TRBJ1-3	CASSEVRNLGGSGNTIYF	TGTGCCAGCAGTGAAGTCAGGAACTTAGGGGGCTCTGGAAACACCATATATTTT